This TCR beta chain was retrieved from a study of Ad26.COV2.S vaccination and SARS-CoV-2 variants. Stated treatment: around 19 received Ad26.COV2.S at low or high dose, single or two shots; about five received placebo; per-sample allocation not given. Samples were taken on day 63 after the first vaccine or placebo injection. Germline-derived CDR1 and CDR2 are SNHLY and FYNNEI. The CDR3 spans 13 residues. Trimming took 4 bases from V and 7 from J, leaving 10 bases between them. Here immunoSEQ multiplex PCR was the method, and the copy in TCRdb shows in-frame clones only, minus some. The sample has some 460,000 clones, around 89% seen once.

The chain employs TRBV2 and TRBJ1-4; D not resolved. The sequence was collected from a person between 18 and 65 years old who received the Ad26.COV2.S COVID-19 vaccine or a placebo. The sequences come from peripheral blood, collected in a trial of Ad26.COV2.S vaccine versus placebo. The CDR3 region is CASSGANGEKLFF. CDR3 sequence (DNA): TGTGCCAGCAGTGGGGCGAATGGTGAAAAACTGTTTTTT.